Following are 3 T cell receptor beta chains from one sample sequenced in a study of tumor-infiltrating lymphocytes in primary liver carcinoma (dated by TCRdb to the late 2010s). RNA from unsorted whole blood was extracted with TRIzol reagent, and germline DNA was obtained with the DNeasy Blood & Tissue kit. The sample was run on an Illumina HiSeq 2500. Starting from roughly 540 ng total RNA, TCRbeta-specific cDNA was produced by reverse transcription with a constant-region primer and ProtoScript II reverse transcriptase. Construction of the TCRbeta libraries relied on three nested rounds of multiplex PCR, following a slightly modified ARM-PCR procedure. Each of the first two PCR rounds ran for 10 cycles and used multiplex TRBV1-TRBV30 forward primers together with a Cbeta reverse primer. TCRdb trimmed the raw reads at Q25, called clones with MiXCR and kept productive beta chains. Rows with a matching CDR3 protein are joined into one entry that keeps the most common DNA and genes. The sample table records approximately 340,000 distinct CDR3 sequences; about two thirds of these occur just once. Clones ranked in the top ten supply about 6.3% of the sample.

The sample comprised peripheral blood. Receptors were obtained from a man in his forties or fifties with primary liver carcinoma and hepatitis B virus infection.

On this clonotype: As the CDR3 is not closed by the conserved phenylalanine or tryptophan, this likely results from a read error. V and J are TRBV11-1 and TRBJ2-3, with no clear D. The CDR3 totals 15 residues. Germline V lookup: CDR1 SGHAT, CDR2 FQDESV (reference sequence). The V gene lost 5 bases and the J gene lost 2 bases, with 14 bases spanning the gap. CDR3 sequence: CASSLGIAPTDTQYS. The CDR3 nucleotides read TGTGCCAGCAGCCTAGGGATAGCTCCCACAGATACGCAGTATTCT.

This clonotype came up many times. The CDR3 sequence: CASSDRTSFTGELFF. The DNA of the CDR3 is TGTGCCAGCTCTGATCGGACTTCATTCACCGGGGAGCTGTTTTTT. The V and J genes are TRBV6-6 and TRBJ2-2, with D possibly TRBD2 on 5 matching bases. This CDR3 is 15 amino acids long. V was trimmed by 8 bases and J by 4 bases, leaving 17 bases between them. In germline, CDR1 is MNHNY, CDR2 SVGAGI (reference sequence).

The chain couples TRBV11-2 to TRBJ2-2; D possibly matches TRBD1 or TRBD2 (5 bases each). Between the trimmed V and J ends, which lost 5 bases and 6 bases, there was a span of 13 bases. CDR1 is SGHAT, CDR2 FQNNGV, per germline. The CDR3 has 14 amino acids. The CDR3 nucleotides are TGTGCCAGCAGCCCCTCCCGGGGCGCCGGGGAGCTGTTTTTT. Amino acid sequence: CASSPSRGAGELFF.